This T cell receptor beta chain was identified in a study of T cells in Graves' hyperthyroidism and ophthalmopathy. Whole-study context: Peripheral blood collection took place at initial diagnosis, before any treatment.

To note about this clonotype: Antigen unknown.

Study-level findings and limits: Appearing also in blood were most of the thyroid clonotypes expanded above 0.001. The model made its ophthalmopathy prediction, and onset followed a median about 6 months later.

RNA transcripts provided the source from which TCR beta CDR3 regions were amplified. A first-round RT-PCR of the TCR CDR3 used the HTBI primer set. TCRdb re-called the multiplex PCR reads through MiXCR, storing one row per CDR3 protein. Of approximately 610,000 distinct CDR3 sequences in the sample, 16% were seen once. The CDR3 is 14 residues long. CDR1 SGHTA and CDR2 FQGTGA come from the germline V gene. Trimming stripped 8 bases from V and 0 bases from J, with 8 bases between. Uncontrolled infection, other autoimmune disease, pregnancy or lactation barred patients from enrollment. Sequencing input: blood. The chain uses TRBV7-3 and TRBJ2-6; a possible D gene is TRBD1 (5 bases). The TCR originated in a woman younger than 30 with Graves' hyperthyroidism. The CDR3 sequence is CASGRDSGANVLTF. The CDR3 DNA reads TGTGCCAGCGGCAGGGACTCTGGGGCCAACGTCCTGACTTTC.